This T cell receptor beta chain was obtained from a study of early T cells in non-severe SARS-CoV-2 infection. Study as a whole: The chains were unpaired, and the sequenced material was bulk RNA from unsorted whole blood.

Details on this clonotype: No antigen is known for it.

Study-level points and caveats: The VDJdb matching leaned toward anti-spike CD8 responses and overlooked private and CD4 specificities.

The CDR3 is made up of 15 amino acids. The V end was cut by 3 bases, the J end by 5 bases, with 16 bases between. Germline assignment: CDR1 LGHDT and CDR2 YNNKEL (reference sequence). As part of library construction, unique molecular identifiers were attached to individual cDNA molecules. TCRdb fed the 5' RACE reads into MiXCR, producing one record per CDR3 protein. The profile shows roughly 64,000 distinct CDR3 sequences, roughly 12% of them singletons. This clonotype was obtained from an adult who was a healthcare worker with PCR-confirmed SARS-CoV-2 infection or an uninfected control (not recorded which). This specimen was whole blood, taken at baseline. V is TRBV3-1 and J is TRBJ1-1, with a weak D call TRBD1 (5 bases). CDR3: CASSQAGRERTEAFF. In DNA form, the CDR3 reads TGTGCCAGCAGCCAGGCGGGGCGAGAAAGGACTGAAGCTTTCTTT.